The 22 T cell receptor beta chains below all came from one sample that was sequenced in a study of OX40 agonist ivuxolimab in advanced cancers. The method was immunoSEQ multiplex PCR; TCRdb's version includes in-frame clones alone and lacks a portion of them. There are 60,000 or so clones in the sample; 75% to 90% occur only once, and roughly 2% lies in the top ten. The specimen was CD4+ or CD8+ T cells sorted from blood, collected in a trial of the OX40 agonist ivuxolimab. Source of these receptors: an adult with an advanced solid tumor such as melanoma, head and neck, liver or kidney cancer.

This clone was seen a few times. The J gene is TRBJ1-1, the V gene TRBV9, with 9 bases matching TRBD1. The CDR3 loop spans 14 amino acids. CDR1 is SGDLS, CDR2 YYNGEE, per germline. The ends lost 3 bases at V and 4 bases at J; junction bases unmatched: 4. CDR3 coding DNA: TGTGCCAGCAGCGGGACAGGGGTTGGCACTGAAGCTTTCTTT. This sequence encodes CASSGTGVGTEAFF.

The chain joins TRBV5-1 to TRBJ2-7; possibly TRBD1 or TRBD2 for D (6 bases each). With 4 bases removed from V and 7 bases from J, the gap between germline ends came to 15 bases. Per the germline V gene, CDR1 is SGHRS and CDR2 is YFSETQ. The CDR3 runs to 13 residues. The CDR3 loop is CASSGTGTGEQYF. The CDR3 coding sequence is TGCGCCAGCAGCGGAACAGGGACTGGGGAGCAGTACTTC.

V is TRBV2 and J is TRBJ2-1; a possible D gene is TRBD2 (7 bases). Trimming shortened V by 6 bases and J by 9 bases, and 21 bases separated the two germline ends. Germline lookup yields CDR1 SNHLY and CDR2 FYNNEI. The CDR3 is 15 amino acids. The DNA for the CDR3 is TGTGCCAGCAGCGGACTGGGCGGGGGCCAGGTTGAGCAGTTCTTC. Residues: CASSGLGGGQVEQFF.

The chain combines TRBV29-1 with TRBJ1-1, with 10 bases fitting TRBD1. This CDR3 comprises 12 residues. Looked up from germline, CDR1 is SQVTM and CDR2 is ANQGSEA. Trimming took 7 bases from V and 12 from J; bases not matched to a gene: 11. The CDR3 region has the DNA TGCAGCGGGGGAACCGGGACAGGGGTTACTTTCTTT. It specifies CSGGTGTGVTFF.

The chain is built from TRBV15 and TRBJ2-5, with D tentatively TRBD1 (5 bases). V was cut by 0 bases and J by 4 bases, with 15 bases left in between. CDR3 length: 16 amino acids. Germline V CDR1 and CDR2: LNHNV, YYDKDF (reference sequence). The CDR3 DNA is TGTGCCACCAGCAGAGATTATCTTGGCAGGGTAGAGACCCAGTACTTC. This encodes CATSRDYLGRVETQYF.

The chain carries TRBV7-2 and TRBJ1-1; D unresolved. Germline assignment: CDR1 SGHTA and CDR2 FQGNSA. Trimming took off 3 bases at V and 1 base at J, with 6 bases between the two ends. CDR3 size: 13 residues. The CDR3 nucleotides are TGTGCCAGCAGCTTCAGGTGGAACACTGAAGCTTTCTTT. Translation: CASSFRWNTEAFF.

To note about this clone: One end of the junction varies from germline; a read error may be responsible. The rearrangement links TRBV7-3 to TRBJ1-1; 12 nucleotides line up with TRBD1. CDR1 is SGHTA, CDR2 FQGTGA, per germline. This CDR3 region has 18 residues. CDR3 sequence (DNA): TGTGCCAGCAGCCTAACAGGGACAGGGGGCGCCGGGAGCACTGAAGCTTTCTTT. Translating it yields CASSLTGTGGAGSTEAFF.

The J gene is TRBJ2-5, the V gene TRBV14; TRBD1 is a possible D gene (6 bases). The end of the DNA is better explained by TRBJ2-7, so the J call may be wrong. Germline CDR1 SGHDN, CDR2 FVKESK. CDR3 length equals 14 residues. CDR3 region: CASSLWTDSYEQYF. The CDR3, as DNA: TGTGCCAGCAGCCTATGGACAGACTCCTACGAGCAGTACTTC.

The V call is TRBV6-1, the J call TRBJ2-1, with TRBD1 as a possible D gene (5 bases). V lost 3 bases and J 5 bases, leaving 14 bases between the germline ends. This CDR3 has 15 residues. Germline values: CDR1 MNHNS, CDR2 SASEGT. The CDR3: CASSDKGQAHNEQFF. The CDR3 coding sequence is TGTGCCAGCAGTGACAAGGGGCAGGCGCACAATGAGCAGTTCTTC.

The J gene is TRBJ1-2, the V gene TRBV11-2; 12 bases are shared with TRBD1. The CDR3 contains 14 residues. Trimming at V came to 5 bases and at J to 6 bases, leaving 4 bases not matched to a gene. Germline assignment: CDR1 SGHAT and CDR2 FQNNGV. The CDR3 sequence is CASSAGTGGDGYTF. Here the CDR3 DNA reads TGTGCCAGCAGCGCGGGGACAGGGGGCGATGGCTACACCTTC. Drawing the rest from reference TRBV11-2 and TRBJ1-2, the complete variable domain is EAGVAQSPRYKIIEKRQSVAFWCNPISGHATLYWYQQILGQGPKLLIQFQNNGVVDDSQLPKDRFSAERLKGVDSTLKIQPAKLEDSAVYLCASSAGTGGDGYTFGSGTRLTVV.

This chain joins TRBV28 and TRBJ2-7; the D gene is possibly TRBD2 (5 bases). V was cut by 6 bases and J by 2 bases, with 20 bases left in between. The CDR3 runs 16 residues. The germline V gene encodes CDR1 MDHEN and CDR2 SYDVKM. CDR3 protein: CASSPLRGSGTYEQYF. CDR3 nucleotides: TGTGCCAGCAGCCCCCTTCGGGGAAGCGGCACCTACGAGCAGTACTTC.

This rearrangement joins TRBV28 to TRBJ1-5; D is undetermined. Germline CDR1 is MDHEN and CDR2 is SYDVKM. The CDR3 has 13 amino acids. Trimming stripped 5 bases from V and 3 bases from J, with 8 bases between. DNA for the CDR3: TGTGCCAGCAGTGGACGGATCAATCAGCCCCAGCATTTT. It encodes CASSGRINQPQHF.

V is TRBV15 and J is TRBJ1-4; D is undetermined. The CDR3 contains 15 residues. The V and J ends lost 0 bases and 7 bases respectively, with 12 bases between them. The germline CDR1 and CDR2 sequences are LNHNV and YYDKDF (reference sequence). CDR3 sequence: CATSRDYGSAEKLFF. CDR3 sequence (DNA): TGTGCCACCAGCAGAGATTATGGGTCAGCTGAAAAACTGTTTTTT.

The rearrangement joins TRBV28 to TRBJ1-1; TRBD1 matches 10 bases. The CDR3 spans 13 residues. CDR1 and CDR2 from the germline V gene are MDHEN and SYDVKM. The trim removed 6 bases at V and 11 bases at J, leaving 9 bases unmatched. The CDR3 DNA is TGTGCCAGCAGCCGGGACAGGGGCGTAATGGCTTTCTTT. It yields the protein CASSRDRGVMAFF.

CDR3 nucleotide sequence: TGTGCCAGCAGCCCGCGGCAGGGGGCCGATACGCAGTATTTT. Translation: CASSPRQGADTQYF. The chain is built from TRBV27 and TRBJ2-3; 8 bases are a match to TRBD1. The V gene end was trimmed by 6 bases and the J gene end by 6 bases; junction bases not matched to a gene: 8. The germline CDR1 and CDR2 sequences are MNHEY and SMNVEV (reference sequence). This CDR3 has 14 residues.

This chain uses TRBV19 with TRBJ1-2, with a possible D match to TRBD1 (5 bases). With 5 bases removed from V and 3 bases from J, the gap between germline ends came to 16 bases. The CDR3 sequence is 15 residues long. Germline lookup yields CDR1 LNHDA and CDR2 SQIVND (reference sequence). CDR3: CASSWGGSPDYGYTF. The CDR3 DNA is TGTGCCAGTAGTTGGGGGGGGAGTCCTGACTATGGCTACACCTTC.

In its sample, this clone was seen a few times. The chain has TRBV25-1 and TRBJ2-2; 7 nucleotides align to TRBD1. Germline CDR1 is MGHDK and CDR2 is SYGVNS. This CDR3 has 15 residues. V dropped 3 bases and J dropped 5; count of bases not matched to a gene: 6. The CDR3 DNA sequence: TGTGCCAGCAGTGAGATGACAGGGTTTACCGGGGAGCTGTTTTTT. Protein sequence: CASSEMTGFTGELFF.

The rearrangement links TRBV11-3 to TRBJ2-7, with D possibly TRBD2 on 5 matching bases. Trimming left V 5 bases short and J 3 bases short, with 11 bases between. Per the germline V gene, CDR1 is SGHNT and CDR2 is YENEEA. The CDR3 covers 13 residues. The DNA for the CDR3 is TGTGCCAGCAGCGTCAGCGAGGGCTACGAGCAGTACTTC. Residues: CASSVSEGYEQYF.

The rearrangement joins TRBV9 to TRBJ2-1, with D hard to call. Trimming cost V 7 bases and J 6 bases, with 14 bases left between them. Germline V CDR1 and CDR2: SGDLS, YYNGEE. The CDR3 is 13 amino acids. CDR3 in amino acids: CASSADQTNEQFF. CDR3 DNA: TGTGCCAGCTCTGCCGACCAAACCAATGAGCAGTTCTTC.

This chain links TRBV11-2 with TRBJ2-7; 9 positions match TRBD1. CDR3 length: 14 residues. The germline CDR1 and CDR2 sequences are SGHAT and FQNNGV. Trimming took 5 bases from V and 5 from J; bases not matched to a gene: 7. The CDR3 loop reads CASSVTGGGNEQYF. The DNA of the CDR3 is TGTGCCAGCAGCGTCACAGGGGGCGGGAACGAGCAGTACTTC.

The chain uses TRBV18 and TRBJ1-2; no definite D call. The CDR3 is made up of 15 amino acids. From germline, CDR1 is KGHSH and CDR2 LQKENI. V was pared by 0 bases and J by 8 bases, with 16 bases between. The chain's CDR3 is CASSPPGDGQEGYTF. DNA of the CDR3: TGTGCCAGCTCACCACCGGGCGACGGCCAGGAGGGCTACACCTTC.

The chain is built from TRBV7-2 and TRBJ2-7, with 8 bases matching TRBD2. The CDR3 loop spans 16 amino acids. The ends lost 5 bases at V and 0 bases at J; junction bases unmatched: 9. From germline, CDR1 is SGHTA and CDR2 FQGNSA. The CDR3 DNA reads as TGTGCCAGCAGCCACCGAAGCGGGGGTAGCTCCTACGAGCAGTACTTC. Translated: CASSHRSGGSSYEQYF.